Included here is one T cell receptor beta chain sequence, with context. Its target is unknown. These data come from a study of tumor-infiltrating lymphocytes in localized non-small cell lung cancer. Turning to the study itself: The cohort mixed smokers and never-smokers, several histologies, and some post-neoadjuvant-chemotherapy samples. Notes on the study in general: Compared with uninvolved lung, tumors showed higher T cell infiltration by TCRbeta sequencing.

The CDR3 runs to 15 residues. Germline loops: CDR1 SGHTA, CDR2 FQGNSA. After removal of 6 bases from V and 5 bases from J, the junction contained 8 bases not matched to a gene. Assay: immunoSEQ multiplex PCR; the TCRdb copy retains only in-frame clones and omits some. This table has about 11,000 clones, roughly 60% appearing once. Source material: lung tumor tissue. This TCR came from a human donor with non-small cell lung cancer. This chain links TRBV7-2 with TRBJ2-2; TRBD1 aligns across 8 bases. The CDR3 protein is CASRTRTGTTGELFF. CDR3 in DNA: TGTGCCAGCAGGACCCGGACAGGGACGACCGGGGAGCTGTTTTTT.